These 9 T cell receptor beta chains came from one sample sequenced in a study of metastatic and nonmetastatic thyroid tumors (TCRdb year 2020). Before undergoing thyroid surgery, none of the patients had been given any kind of treatment. Library preparation was by PCR. The instrument given in TCRdb is Illumina HiSeq 4000. TCRdb cleaned the public reads at Q25 with fastp, built clones with MiXCR and kept in-frame beta chains. A total of about 4,500 clones appear in this sample, around a sixth of them only once. The ten largest clones take up around 17% of the sample. Sequencing was carried out using adjacent normal tissue. These receptors were taken from a female donor with papillary thyroid cancer or a benign thyroid nodule (not recorded which). Some clones in this sample may be carry-over from other donors' samples.

This clone was counted ten times or more. This chain connects TRBV19 to TRBJ2-4; 11 nucleotides align to TRBD2. The junction had 14 bases not matched to a gene; V was cut back by 7 bases and J by 6 bases. Germline V gene lookup returns CDR1 LNHDA and CDR2 SQIVND (reference sequence). CDR3 length: 17 residues. The CDR3 protein is CASKGGQTSGGTNIQYF. CDR3 nucleotide sequence: TGTGCCAGTAAGGGAGGTCAAACTAGCGGGGGAACAAACATTCAGTACTTC. Variable domain in full (rest from reference TRBV19 and TRBJ2-4): DGGITQSPKYLFRKEGQNVTLSCEQNLNHDAMYWYRQDPGQGLRLIYYSQIVNDFQKGDIAEGYSVSREKKESFPLTVTSAQKNPTAFYLCASKGGQTSGGTNIQYFGAGTRLSVL.

In this sample, this clone turned up a few times. This rearrangement joins TRBV27 to TRBJ2-1; 11 bases match TRBD2. The CDR3 extends over 17 amino acids. Trimming removed 6 bases from V and 5 bases from J; junction bases left unmatched: 12. The germline V gene encodes CDR1 MNHEY and CDR2 SMNVEV (reference sequence). In DNA form, the CDR3 reads TGTGCCAGCAGCCTAAACGCACCGGGACTAGCGGACAATGAGCAGTTCTTC. Translating it yields CASSLNAPGLADNEQFF.

This clone came up a few times. With a much larger clone just one base away, this may be a read error. The V call is TRBV6-1, the J call TRBJ2-2; tentative D call: TRBD2 (5 bases). The CDR3 totals 14 residues. Germline assignment: CDR1 MNHNS and CDR2 SASEGT. CDR3 in DNA: TGTGCCAGCAGCGGGGTGCGCATCACCGGGGAGCTGTTCTTT. Its translation: CASSGVRITGELFF.

This clone has only a few counts. The chain has TRBV6-4 and TRBJ2-1; 7 bases line up with TRBD2. The CDR3 sequence is 13 residues long. J gave up 8 bases and V 6 bases, and 7 bases lay outside the gene matches. Germline V gene data show CDR1 as MRHNA and CDR2 as SNTAGT. The CDR3 protein is CASSYSGAHEQFF. The CDR3 DNA reads as TGTGCCAGCAGCTACAGCGGGGCCCATGAGCAGTTCTTC.

By share, this clone counts as large. The rearrangement links TRBV6-1 to TRBJ1-1; D is unresolved. V lost 7 bases and J 10 bases, leaving 13 bases between the germline ends. Germline CDR1 reads MNHNS; CDR2 reads SASEGT. The CDR3 spans 11 residues. CDR3 sequence (DNA): TGTGCCAGCAAACCTGTGGGTCGAGCTTTCTTT. Its translation: CASKPVGRAFF.

This clone was seen a handful of times. V gene TRBV28 combines with J gene TRBJ2-5, with TRBD1 matching over 10 bases. This CDR3 has 14 residues. J gave up 7 bases and V 2 bases, and 4 bases lay outside the gene matches. Germline CDR1 and CDR2: MDHEN and SYDVKM. Here the CDR3 DNA reads TGTGCCAGCAGTTTACTGACAGGGGGCAGGACCCAGTACTTC. The encoded protein is CASSLLTGGRTQYF.

The table lists this clone with many counts. The same CDR3 also results from other DNA sequences found in this sample. This chain uses TRBV9 with TRBJ2-5, with 7 bases aligning to TRBD1. CDR1 and CDR2 (germline): SGDLS, YYNGEE. This CDR3 contains 14 residues. The trim removed 4 bases at V and 5 bases at J, leaving 8 bases unmatched. CDR3 in DNA: TGTGCCAGCAGCCTGGCAGGGGGAGAGGAGACCCAGTACTTC. Its translation is CASSLAGGEETQYF.

The chain uses TRBV2 and TRBJ2-1; TRBD1 matches at 8 bases. Trimming removed 6 bases from V and 0 bases from J; junction bases left unmatched: 16. This CDR3 has 19 residues. CDR1 is SNHLY and CDR2 is FYNNEI in the germline V gene. The CDR3 protein is CASREFNPGQVSSYNEQFF. The CDR3 coding sequence is TGTGCCAGCAGGGAATTTAACCCGGGACAGGTGAGCTCCTACAATGAGCAGTTCTTC.

The chain combines TRBV6-2 or TRBV6-3 with TRBJ2-2; D unclear. Trimming stripped 6 bases from V and 13 bases from J, with 21 bases between. Per germline, CDR1 MNHEY and CDR2 SVGEGT. CDR3 length equals 14 residues. The CDR3 DNA reads as TGTGCCAGCAGCTCGTGGTTTAACACCGGTGGGCTGTTTTTT. As protein: CASSSWFNTGGLFF.